The clone carrying this TCR beta chain was detected many times. The antigen is undetermined. This record comes from a study of human T cells and chemical hapten exposure. Study background: The study sensitized with 2% DPC on a roughly 2 cm by roughly 2 cm patch of upper inner arm skin. Study-wide results and caveats: Controls had significantly fewer large CDR3 similarity clusters than were formed by expanded TCRs.

The CDR3 contains 16 residues. Deletions cut 1 base from V and 3 bases from J, with 13 bases between. The time point denotes: pre-sensitization, week 0. Treatment described: therapeutic diphenylcyclopropenone sensitization with weekly scalp DPC. TCRdb ran MiXCR on the RACE reads and lists one entry per CDR3 protein. The table includes about 350,000 distinct CDR3 sequences, about 5.4% detected once. The sequences come from whole blood, collected in connection with sensitization to the hapten diphenylcyclopropenone (DPC). This chain connects TRBV12-3 or TRBV12-4 to TRBJ1-5; tentatively, D is TRBD1 (6 bases). The receptor comes from a woman younger than 35 with alopecia areata. Some clones in this sample may be carry-over from other donors' samples. CDR3 sequence reads: CASSLGGRGYNQPQHF. The CDR3 DNA sequence: TGTGCCAGCAGTTTAGGGGGGCGGGGATACAATCAGCCCCAGCATTTT.